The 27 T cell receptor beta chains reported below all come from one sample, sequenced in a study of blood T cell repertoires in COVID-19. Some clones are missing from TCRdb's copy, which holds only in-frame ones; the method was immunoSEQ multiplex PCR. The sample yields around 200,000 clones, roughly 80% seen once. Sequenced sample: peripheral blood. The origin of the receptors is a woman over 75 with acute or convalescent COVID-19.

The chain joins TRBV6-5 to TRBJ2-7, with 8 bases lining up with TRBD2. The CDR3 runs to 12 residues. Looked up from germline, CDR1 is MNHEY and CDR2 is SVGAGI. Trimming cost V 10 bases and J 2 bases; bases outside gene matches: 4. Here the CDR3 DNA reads TGTGCCACCGTGCGGGGGGCCTACGAGCAGTACTTC. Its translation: CATVRGAYEQYF.

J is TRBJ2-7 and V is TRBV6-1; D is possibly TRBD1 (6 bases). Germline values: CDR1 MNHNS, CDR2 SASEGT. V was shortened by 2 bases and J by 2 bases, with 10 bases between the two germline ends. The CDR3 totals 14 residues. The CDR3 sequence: CASSEQGSTYEQYF. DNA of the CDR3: TGTGCCAGCAGTGAACAGGGGTCAACCTACGAGCAGTACTTC.

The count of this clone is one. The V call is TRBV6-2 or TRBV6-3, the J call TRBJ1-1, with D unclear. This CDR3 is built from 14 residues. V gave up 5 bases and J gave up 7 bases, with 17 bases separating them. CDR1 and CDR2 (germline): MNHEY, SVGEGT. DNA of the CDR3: TGTGCCAGCAGTAATCAACCCGCCTCAGGTGAAGCTTTCTTT. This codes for CASSNQPASGEAFF.

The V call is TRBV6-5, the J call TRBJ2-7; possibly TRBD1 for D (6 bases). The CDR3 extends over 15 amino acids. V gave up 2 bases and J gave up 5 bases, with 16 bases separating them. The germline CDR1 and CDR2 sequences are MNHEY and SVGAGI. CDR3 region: CASSYATGLVHEQYF. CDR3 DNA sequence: TGTGCCAGCAGTTACGCCACAGGGTTAGTACACGAGCAGTACTTC.

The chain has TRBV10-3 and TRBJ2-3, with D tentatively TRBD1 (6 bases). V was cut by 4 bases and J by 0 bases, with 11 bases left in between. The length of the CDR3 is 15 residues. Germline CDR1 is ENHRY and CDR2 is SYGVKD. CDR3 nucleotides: TGTGCCATCAGTGTGGGCAGGGGTAGCACAGATACGCAGTATTTT. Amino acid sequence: CAISVGRGSTDTQYF.

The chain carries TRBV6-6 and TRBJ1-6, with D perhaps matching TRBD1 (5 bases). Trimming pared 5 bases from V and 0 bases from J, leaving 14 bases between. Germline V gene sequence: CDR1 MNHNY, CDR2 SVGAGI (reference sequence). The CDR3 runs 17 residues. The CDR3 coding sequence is TGTGCCAGCAGTCTAACGGGGGGGAGCTCCTATAATTCACCCCTCCACTTT. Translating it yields CASSLTGGSSYNSPLHF.

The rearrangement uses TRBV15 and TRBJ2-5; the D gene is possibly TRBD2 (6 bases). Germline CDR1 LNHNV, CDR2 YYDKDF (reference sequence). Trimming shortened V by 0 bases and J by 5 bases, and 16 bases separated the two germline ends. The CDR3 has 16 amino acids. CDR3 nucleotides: TGTGCCACCAGCAGAGAGGCTAGCGCCCTGGGGGAGACCCAGTACTTC. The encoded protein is CATSREASALGETQYF.

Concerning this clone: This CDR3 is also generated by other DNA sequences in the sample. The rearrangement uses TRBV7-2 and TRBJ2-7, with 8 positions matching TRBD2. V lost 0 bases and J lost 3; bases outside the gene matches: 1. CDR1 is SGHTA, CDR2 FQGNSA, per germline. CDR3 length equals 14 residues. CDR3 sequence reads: CASSLALAGYEQYF. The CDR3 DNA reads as TGTGCCAGCAGCTTAGCGCTAGCGGGCTACGAGCAGTACTTC.

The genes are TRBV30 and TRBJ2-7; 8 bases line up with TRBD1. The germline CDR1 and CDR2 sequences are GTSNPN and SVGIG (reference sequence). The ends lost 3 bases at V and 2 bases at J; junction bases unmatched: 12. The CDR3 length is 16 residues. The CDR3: CAWSRGRGPGAYEQYF. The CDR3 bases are TGTGCCTGGAGCCGCGGCAGGGGGCCGGGGGCCTACGAGCAGTACTTC.

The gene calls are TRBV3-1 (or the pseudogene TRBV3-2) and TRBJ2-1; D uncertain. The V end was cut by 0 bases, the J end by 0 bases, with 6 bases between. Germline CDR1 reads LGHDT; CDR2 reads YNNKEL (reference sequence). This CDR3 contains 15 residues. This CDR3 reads CASSQDTVSYNEQFF. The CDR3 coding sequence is TGTGCCAGCAGCCAAGACACGGTCTCCTACAATGAGCAGTTCTTC.

CDR3 nucleotides: TGCGCCAGCAGCTTCGGGGAGCCTAATCAGCCCCAGCATTTT. Translation gives CASSFGEPNQPQHF. The chain combines TRBV5-1 with TRBJ1-5; no clear D. This CDR3 has 14 residues. Germline V gene lookup returns CDR1 SGHRS and CDR2 YFSETQ. V lost 2 bases to trimming and J lost 4 bases, with 10 bases between them.

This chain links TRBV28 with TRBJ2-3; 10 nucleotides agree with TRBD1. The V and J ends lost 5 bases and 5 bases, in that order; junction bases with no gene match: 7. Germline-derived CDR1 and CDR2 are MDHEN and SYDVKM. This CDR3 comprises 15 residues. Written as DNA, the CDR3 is TGTGCCAGCAGTACCGGGACAGGGGAGGGAGATACGCAGTATTTT. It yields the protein CASSTGTGEGDTQYF.

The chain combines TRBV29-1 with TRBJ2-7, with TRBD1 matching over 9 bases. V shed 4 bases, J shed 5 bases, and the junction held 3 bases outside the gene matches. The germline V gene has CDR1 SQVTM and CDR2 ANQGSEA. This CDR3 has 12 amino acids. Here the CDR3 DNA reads TGCAGCGTTGTACAGGGGGCCAACGAGCAGTACTTC. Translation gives CSVVQGANEQYF.

In nucleotides, the CDR3 is TGCAGCGGATGGACGGGACAGTATAATGAAAAACTGTTTTTT. Translated: CSGWTGQYNEKLFF. The gene calls are TRBV29-1 and TRBJ1-4; 7 bases are a match to TRBD1. Germline V gives CDR1 SQVTM, CDR2 ANQGSEA. This CDR3 is built from 14 residues. V shed 7 bases, J shed 4 bases, and the junction held 9 bases outside the gene matches.

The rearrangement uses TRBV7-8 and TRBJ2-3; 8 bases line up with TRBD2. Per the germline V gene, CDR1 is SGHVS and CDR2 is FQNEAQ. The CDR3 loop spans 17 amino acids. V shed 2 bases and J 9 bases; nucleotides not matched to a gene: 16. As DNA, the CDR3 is TGTGCCAGCAGCTTAAGTGGCCCCGGGGGGGTGGTGGGGACGCAGTATTTT. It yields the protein CASSLSGPGGVVGTQYF.

The CDR3 spells CASSPRGGTDTQYF. The CDR3 DNA reads as TGTGCCAGCTCACCACGGGGCGGCACAGATACGCAGTATTTT. The chain employs TRBV18 and TRBJ2-3, with D possibly being TRBD1 (5 bases). CDR3 length: 14 residues. The V gene's germline CDR1 is KGHSH and CDR2 LQKENI. The V end lost 1 base, the J end lost 1 base, and 6 bases lay between the germline ends.

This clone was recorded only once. CDR3 in DNA: TGTGCCAGCAGCGACGGGACTAGCGGGCCGCAGTACTTC. Protein sequence: CASSDGTSGPQYF. This rearrangement joins TRBV11-3 to TRBJ2-7; TRBD2 agrees at 12 bases. V lost 5 bases and J lost 9; bases outside the gene matches: 5. This CDR3 contains 13 residues. The V gene's germline CDR1 is SGHNT and CDR2 YENEEA.

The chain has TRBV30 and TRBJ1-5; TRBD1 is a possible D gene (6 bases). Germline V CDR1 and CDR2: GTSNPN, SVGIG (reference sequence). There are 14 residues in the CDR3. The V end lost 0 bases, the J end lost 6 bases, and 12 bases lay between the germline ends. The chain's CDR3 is CAWSVMGASQPQHF. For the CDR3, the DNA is TGTGCCTGGAGTGTCATGGGGGCGAGTCAGCCCCAGCATTTT.

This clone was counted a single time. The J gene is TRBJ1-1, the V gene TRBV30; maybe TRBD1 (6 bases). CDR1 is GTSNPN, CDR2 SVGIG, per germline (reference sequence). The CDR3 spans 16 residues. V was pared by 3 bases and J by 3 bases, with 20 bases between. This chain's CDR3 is CAWSLGAGRAHTEAFF. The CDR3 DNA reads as TGTGCCTGGAGCCTGGGGGCAGGGAGGGCGCACACTGAAGCTTTCTTT.

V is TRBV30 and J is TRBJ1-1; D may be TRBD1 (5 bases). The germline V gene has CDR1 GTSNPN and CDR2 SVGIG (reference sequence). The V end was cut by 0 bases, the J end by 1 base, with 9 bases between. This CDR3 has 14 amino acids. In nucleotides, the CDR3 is TGTGCCTGGAGTGTACTCGGGGGGAACACTGAAGCTTTCTTT. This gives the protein CAWSVLGGNTEAFF.

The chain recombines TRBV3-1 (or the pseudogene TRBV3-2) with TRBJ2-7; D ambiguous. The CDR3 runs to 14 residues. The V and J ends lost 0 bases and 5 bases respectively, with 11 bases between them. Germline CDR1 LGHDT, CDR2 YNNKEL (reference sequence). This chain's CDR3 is CASSQDTRFDEQYF. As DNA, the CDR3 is TGTGCCAGCAGCCAAGATACCCGGTTCGACGAGCAGTACTTC.

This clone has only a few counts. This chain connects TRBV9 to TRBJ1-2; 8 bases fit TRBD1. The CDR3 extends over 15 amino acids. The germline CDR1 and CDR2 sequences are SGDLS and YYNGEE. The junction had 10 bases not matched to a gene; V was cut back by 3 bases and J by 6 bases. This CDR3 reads CASSGERTGRHGYTF. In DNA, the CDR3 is TGTGCCAGCAGCGGAGAACGGACAGGGAGGCATGGCTACACCTTC.

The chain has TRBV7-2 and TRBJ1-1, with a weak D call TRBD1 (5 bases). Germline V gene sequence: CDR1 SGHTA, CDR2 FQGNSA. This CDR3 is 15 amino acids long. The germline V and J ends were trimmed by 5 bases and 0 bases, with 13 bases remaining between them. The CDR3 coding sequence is TGTGCCAGCAGCGGACAAGGTGGCCTGAACACTGAAGCTTTCTTT. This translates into CASSGQGGLNTEAFF.

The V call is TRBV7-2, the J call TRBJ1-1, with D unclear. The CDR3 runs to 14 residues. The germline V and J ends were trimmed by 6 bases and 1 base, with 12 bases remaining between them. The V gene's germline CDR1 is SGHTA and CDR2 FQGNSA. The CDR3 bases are TGTGCCAGCAGGCGCGCCGAGGGGAACACTGAAGCTTTCTTT. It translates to CASRRAEGNTEAFF.

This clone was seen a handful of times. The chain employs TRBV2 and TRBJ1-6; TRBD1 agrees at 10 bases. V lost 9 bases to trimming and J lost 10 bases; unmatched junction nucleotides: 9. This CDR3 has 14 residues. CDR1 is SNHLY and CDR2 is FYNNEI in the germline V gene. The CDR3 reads CARGGQGVESPLHF. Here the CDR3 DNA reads TGTGCCAGAGGAGGACAGGGGGTGGAATCACCCCTCCACTTT.

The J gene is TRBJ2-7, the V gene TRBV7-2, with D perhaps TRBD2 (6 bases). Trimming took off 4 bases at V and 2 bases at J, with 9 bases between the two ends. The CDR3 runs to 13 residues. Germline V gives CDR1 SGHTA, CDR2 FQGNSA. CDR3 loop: CASSSLATYEQYF. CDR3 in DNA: TGTGCCAGCAGCTCGCTAGCGACCTACGAGCAGTACTTC.

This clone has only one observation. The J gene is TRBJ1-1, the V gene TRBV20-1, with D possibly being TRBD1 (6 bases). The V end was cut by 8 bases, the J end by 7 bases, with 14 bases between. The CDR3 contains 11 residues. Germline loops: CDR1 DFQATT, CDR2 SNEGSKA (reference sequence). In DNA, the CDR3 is TGCAGTACACATACAGGGCGTGAAGCTTTCTTT. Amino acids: CSTHTGREAFF.